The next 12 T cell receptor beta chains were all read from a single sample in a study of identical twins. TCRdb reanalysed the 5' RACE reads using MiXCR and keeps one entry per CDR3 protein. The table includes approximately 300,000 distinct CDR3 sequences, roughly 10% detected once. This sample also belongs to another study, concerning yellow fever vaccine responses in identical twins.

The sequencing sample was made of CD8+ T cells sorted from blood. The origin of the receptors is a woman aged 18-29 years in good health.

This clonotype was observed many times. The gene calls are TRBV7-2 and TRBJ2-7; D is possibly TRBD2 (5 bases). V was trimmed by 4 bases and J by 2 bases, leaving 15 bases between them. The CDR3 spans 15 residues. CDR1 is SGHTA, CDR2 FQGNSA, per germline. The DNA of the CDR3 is TGTGCCAGCAGCTCAAATATCGGGATAGCCTACGAGCAGTACTTC. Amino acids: CASSSNIGIAYEQYF.

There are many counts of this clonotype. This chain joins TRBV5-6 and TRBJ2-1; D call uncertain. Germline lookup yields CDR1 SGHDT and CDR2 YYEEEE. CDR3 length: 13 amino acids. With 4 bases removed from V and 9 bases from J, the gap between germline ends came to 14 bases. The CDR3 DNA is TGTGCCAGCAGCCCGGCGTGGGGTACTGAGCAGTTCTTC. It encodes CASSPAWGTEQFF. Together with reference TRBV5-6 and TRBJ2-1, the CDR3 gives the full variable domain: DAGVTQSPTHLIKTRGQQVTLRCSPKSGHDTVSWYQQALGQGPQFIFQYYEEEERQRGNFPDRFSGHQFPNYSSELNVNALLLGDSALYLCASSPAWGTEQFFGPGTRLTVL.

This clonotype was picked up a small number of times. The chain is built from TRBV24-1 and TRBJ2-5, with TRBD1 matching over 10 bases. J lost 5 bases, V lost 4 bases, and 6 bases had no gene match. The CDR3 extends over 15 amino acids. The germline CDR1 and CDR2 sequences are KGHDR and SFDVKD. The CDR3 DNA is TGTGCCACCAGTGAACGGGGACAGGGGTGGGAGACCCAGTACTTC. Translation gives CATSERGQGWETQYF.

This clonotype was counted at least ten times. The chain's CDR3 is CASSFSSGYEQYF. CDR3 sequence (DNA): TGCGCCAGCAGCTTCTCTAGCGGTTACGAGCAGTACTTC. This chain connects TRBV5-1 to TRBJ2-7; the match to TRBD2 covers 7 bases. Germline V gene lookup returns CDR1 SGHRS and CDR2 YFSETQ. V gave up 2 bases and J gave up 4 bases; unmatched junction bases: 3. The CDR3 is 13 residues long.

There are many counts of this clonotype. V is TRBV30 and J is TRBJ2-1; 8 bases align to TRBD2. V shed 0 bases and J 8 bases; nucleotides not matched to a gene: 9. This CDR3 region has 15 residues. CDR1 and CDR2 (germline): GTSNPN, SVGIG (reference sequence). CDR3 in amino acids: CAWSVSAGEGDEQFF. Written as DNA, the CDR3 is TGTGCCTGGAGTGTTTCAGCGGGAGAAGGCGATGAGCAGTTCTTC.

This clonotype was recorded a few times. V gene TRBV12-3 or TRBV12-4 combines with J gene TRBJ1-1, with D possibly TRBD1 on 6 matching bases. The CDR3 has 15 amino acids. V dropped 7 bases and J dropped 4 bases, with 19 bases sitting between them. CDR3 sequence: CASTRMGAGRTEAFF. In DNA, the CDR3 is TGTGCCAGCACACGTATGGGGGCTGGGCGCACTGAAGCTTTCTTT.

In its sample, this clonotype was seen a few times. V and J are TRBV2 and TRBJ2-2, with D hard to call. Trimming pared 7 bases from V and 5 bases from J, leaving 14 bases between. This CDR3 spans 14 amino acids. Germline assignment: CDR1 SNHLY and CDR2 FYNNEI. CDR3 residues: CASNKGSTTGELFF. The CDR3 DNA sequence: TGTGCCAGCAACAAGGGATCCACAACCGGGGAGCTGTTTTTT.

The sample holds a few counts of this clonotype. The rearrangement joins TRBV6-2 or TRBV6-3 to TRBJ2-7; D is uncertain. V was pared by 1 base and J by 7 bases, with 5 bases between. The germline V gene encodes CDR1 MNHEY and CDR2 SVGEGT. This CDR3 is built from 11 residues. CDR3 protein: CASSYWEEQYF. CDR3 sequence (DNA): TGTGCCAGCAGTTACTGGGAAGAGCAGTACTTC.

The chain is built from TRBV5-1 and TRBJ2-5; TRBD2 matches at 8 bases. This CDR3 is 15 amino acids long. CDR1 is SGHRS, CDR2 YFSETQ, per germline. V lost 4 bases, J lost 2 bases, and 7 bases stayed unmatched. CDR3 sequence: CASSTWRGAQETQYF. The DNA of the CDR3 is TGCGCCAGCAGCACATGGCGGGGGGCACAAGAGACCCAGTACTTC.

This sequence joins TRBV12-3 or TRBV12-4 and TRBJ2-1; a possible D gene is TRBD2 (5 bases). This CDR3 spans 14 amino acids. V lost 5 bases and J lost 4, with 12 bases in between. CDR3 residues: CASSDETIYNEQFF. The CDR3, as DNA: TGTGCCAGCAGTGATGAGACTATTTACAATGAGCAGTTCTTC.

The CDR3 region is CASSLDDHGYTF. The CDR3 DNA reads TGTGCCAGCAGCTTAGATGACCATGGCTACACCTTC. This chain connects TRBV7-9 to TRBJ1-2; no definite D call. The CDR3 sequence is 12 residues long. V gave up 1 base and J gave up 6 bases, with 6 bases separating them. Germline CDR1 is SEHNR and CDR2 is FQNEAQ (reference sequence).

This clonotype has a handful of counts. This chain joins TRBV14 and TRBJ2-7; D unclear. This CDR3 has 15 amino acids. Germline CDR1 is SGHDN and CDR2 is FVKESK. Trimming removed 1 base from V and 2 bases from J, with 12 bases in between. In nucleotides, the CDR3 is TGTGCCAGCAGCCAAGCGGAGAGGCCTCCCTACGAGCAGTACTTC. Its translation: CASSQAERPPYEQYF.